A single sample gave rise to the 19 T cell receptor beta chains below, sequenced in a study of blood T cells in healthy people across ages. PCR was performed a second time for about 7 to 11 cycles using a sample-barcoded 5' primer and a J-beta primer mix. TCRdb itself ran the 5' RACE reads through MiXCR, one entry per CDR3 protein. Among a few hundred thousand distinct CDR3 sequences listed, about 25% were seen once. This sample also appeared in a second study, on T cells of mothers and their children.

Sequencing was carried out using blood. All receptors derive from a boy aged 2 to 9 in good health.

This clonotype turned up a few times. The chain uses TRBV29-1 and TRBJ2-5, with D perhaps matching TRBD1 or TRBD2 (5 bases each). Germline V gives CDR1 SQVTM, CDR2 ANQGSEA. Trimming removed 6 bases from V and 5 bases from J, with 19 bases in between. The CDR3 is made up of 14 amino acids. The CDR3 is CSVVAPGRDETQYF. CDR3 DNA: TGCAGCGTGGTGGCTCCGGGCAGGGACGAGACCCAGTACTTC.

V is TRBV2 and J is TRBJ1-5; D gene uncertain. The V gene lost 0 bases and the J gene lost 9 bases, with 9 bases spanning the gap. This CDR3 has 13 amino acids. Germline assignment: CDR1 SNHLY and CDR2 FYNNEI. The CDR3 loop is CASSEAVPRPQHF. The DNA for the CDR3 is TGTGCCAGCAGTGAAGCCGTGCCACGGCCCCAGCATTTT. The full variable domain, completed using reference TRBV2 and TRBJ1-5, is EPEVTQTPSHQVTQMGQEVILRCVPISNHLYFYWYRQILGQKVEFLVSFYNNEISEKSEIFDDQFSVERPDGSNFTLKIRSTKLEDSAMYFCASSEAVPRPQHFGDGTRLSIL.

The CDR3 DNA follows: TGTGCCACCGGAGATACTAACCGAGATACGCAGTATTTT. Its protein product is CATGDTNRDTQYF. V and J are TRBV24-1 and TRBJ2-3; no reliable D call. Trimming removed 9 bases from V and 5 bases from J, with 14 bases in between. Germline CDR1 and CDR2: KGHDR and SFDVKD. CDR3 length: 13 amino acids.

The V call is TRBV11-2, the J call TRBJ2-5; 8 nucleotides match TRBD2. With the DNA end fitting TRBJ2-1 better, the J assignment may be wrong. The CDR3 totals 17 residues. Germline-derived CDR1 and CDR2 are SGHAT and FQNNGV. CDR3 sequence: CASSLVPTRGGGDEQFF. For the CDR3, the DNA is TGTGCCAGCAGCTTGGTCCCGACCCGGGGGGGCGGAGATGAGCAGTTCTTC.

V usage is TRBV7-6 and J usage is TRBJ2-7; D remains unclear. This CDR3 contains 13 residues. V was trimmed by 5 bases and J by 7 bases, leaving 15 bases between them. The germline CDR1 and CDR2 sequences are SGHVS and FNYEAQ. CDR3 DNA sequence: TGTGCCAGCAGCCGAAGGTCAGGCGAGGAGCAGTACTTC. It specifies CASSRRSGEEQYF.

The CDR3 DNA is TGTGCCAGCAGTTATTACCGATCCCCTGGGGCCAACGTCCTGACTTTC. It is translated as CASSYYRSPGANVLTF. The chain has TRBV6-2 or TRBV6-3 and TRBJ2-6; D ambiguous. CDR1 is MNHEY, CDR2 SVGEGT, per germline. The V end was cut by 3 bases, the J end by 2 bases, with 11 bases between. This CDR3 comprises 16 residues.

This clonotype turned up a few times. The rearrangement uses TRBV7-3 and TRBJ2-1, with 10 bases fitting TRBD2. J lost 2 bases, V lost 4 bases, and 5 bases had no gene match. CDR1 is SGHTA, CDR2 FQGTGA, per germline. This CDR3 has 16 residues. CDR3 in amino acids: CASSSIAGGPYNEQFF. For the CDR3, the DNA is TGTGCCAGCAGCTCAATAGCGGGGGGCCCCTACAATGAGCAGTTCTTC.

The chain joins TRBV15 to TRBJ2-2, with 7 positions matching TRBD1. The CDR3 contains 15 residues. From germline, CDR1 is LNHNV and CDR2 YYDKDF (reference sequence). V trimming: 5 bases; J trimming: 1 base; junction bases outside the gene matches: 4. The CDR3 reads CATSHRTGNTGELFF. The CDR3 DNA reads as TGTGCCACCAGCCACCGGACAGGGAACACCGGGGAGCTGTTTTTT. The full variable domain, rest sourced from reference TRBV15 and TRBJ2-2, is DAMVIQNPRYQVTQFGKPVTLSCSQTLNHNVMYWYQQKSSQAPKLLFHYYDKDFNNEADTPDNFQSRRPNTSFCFLDIRSPGLGDTAMYLCATSHRTGNTGELFFGEGSRLTVL.

This clonotype has more than one count but fewer than ten. The chain recombines TRBV29-1 with TRBJ2-3; the match to TRBD2 covers 9 bases. Germline CDR1 reads SQVTM; CDR2 reads ANQGSEA. V gave up 2 bases and J gave up 1 base; unmatched junction bases: 1. This CDR3 region has 14 residues. CDR3 residues: CSVEKREGTDTQYF. In nucleotides, the CDR3 is TGCAGCGTTGAAAAGCGGGAGGGCACAGATACGCAGTATTTT.

This clonotype showed up just a few times. The chain recombines TRBV29-1 with TRBJ2-3; 7 bases are shared with TRBD2. CDR3 size: 13 residues. Unmatched junction bases numbered 1, after V lost 0 bases and J lost 4 bases. Per the germline V gene, CDR1 is SQVTM and CDR2 is ANQGSEA. For the CDR3, the DNA is TGCAGCGTTGAAGATGGGGGGGCAGATACGCAGTATTTT. Protein product: CSVEDGGADTQYF.

The chain links TRBV15 to TRBJ2-5, with 8 positions matching TRBD1. This CDR3 spans 15 amino acids. Germline CDR1 LNHNV, CDR2 YYDKDF (reference sequence). V dropped 0 bases and J dropped 7; count of bases not matched to a gene: 7. The CDR3 spells CATSRDLSDRGTQYF. The CDR3 nucleotides read TGTGCCACCAGCAGAGATCTGTCCGACAGGGGGACCCAGTACTTC.

The V gene is TRBV14, the J gene TRBJ2-5, with 9 nucleotides matching TRBD1. The DNA end is a closer match to TRBJ2-7, so the J assignment may be wrong. This CDR3 region has 15 residues. Germline-derived CDR1 and CDR2 are SGHDN and FVKESK. Here the CDR3 reads CASSQGGQGTYEQYF. CDR3 DNA: TGTGCCAGCAGCCAAGGGGGACAGGGCACCTACGAGCAGTACTTC.

The chain couples TRBV6-1 to TRBJ1-1; D may be TRBD1 (5 bases). V was shortened by 0 bases and J by 7 bases, with 12 bases between the two germline ends. The CDR3 consists of 14 residues. CDR1 and CDR2 from the germline V gene are MNHNS and SASEGT. The CDR3 sequence is CASSEAGGAGEAFF. For the CDR3, the DNA is TGTGCCAGCAGTGAAGCAGGAGGGGCCGGTGAAGCTTTCTTT.

This clonotype occurred a few times. The chain combines TRBV11-3 with TRBJ2-1; 7 nucleotides align to TRBD2. This CDR3 has 17 residues. Germline lookup yields CDR1 SGHNT and CDR2 YENEEA. V was pared by 6 bases and J by 6 bases, with 17 bases of the junction left unmatched. DNA for the CDR3: TGTGCCAGCAGTACCCCACTCACGAGCGGGAAGGGCAATGAGCAGTTCTTC. This sequence encodes CASSTPLTSGKGNEQFF.

This clonotype turned up a few times. The rearrangement uses TRBV27 and TRBJ2-5, with a weak D call TRBD1 (5 bases). The germline V and J ends were trimmed by 0 bases and 2 bases, with 13 bases remaining between them. Germline lookup yields CDR1 MNHEY and CDR2 SMNVEV (reference sequence). The CDR3 loop spans 16 amino acids. The CDR3 nucleotides read TGTGCCAGCAGTTTATCGGTGGGGCTAGGGCAAGAGACCCAGTACTTC. Protein product: CASSLSVGLGQETQYF.

CDR3 bases: TGTGCCAGCAGCCAACCACAGAGCTCCTATAATTCACCCCTCCACTTT. Translated: CASSQPQSSYNSPLHF. This chain joins TRBV4-2 and TRBJ1-6; no reliable D call. The germline gives CDR1 LGHNA, CDR2 YNFKEQ. Trimming shortened V by 2 bases and J by 0 bases, and 8 bases separated the two germline ends. This CDR3 contains 16 residues.

The genes are TRBV20-1 and TRBJ2-5, with D possibly called TRBD1 or TRBD2 (5 bases each). The J call may be in error: the DNA end matches TRBJ2-7 better. Germline assignment: CDR1 DFQATT and CDR2 SNEGSKA (reference sequence). The CDR3 runs 15 residues. The CDR3 loop reads CSARDRDGFSYEQYF. CDR3 bases: TGCAGTGCTAGAGATCGGGACGGGTTCTCCTACGAGCAGTACTTC.

The chain recombines TRBV14 with TRBJ2-5; 12 bases are a match to TRBD2. The germline gives CDR1 SGHDN, CDR2 FVKESK. The CDR3 has 15 residues. J lost 4 bases, V lost 4 bases, and 4 bases had no gene match. The CDR3 is CASSRMGLAGETQYF. In DNA, the CDR3 is TGTGCCAGCAGCCGGATGGGACTAGCGGGAGAGACCCAGTACTTC.

The chain has TRBV7-9 and TRBJ1-4; D not resolved. V gave up 9 bases and J gave up 3 bases, with 11 bases separating them. Germline CDR1 SEHNR, CDR2 FQNEAQ (reference sequence). The CDR3 has 13 residues. CDR3 bases: TGTGCCAGTTTGAGGACCCCTAATGAAAAACTGTTTTTT. Translation gives CASLRTPNEKLFF.